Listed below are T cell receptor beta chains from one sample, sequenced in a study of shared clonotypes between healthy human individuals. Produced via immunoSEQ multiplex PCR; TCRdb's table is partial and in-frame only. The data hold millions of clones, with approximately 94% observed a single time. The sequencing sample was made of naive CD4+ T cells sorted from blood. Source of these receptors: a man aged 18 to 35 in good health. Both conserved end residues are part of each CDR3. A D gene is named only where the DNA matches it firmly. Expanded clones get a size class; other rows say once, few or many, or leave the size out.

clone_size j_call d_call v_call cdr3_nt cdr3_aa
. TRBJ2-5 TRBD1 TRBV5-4 TGTGCCAGCAGCTGGGACAGGGGGACTCAAGAGACCCAGTACTTC CASSWDRGTQETQYF
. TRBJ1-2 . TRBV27 TGTGCCAGCAGTCCACGGCCCGGGACCGCTCTCGGCTACACCTTC CASSPRPGTALGYTF
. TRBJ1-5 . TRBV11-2 TGTGCCAGCAGCTTAGATGGTGACTCTAATCAGCCCCAGCATTTT CASSLDGDSNQPQHF
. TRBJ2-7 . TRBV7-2 TGTGCCAGCAGCTTAGTGGCGTCAACCTACGAGCAGTACTTC CASSLVASTYEQYF
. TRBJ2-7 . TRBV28 TGTGCCAGCAGTGGAGGGGGCGCCGGCTCCTACGAGCAGTACTTC CASSGGGAGSYEQYF
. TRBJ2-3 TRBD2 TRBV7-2 TGTGCCAGCAGCTGGCCCCGGGAGGTAGATACGCAGTATTTT CASSWPREVDTQYF
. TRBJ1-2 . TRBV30 TGTGCCGGCACTTTGGGGTCGACCTACGGCTACACCTTC CAGTLGSTYGYTF
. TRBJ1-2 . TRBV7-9 TGTGCCAGCAGGTTCCCTGGCAGGCCAGACGGCTACACCTTC CASRFPGRPDGYTF
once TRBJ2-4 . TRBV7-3 TGTGCCAGCAGCTTAAAAGGAGGGTCGGGGGACATTCAGTACTTC CASSLKGGSGDIQYF
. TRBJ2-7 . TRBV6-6 TGTGCCAGCAGGATCTACGAGCAGTACTTC CASRIYEQYF